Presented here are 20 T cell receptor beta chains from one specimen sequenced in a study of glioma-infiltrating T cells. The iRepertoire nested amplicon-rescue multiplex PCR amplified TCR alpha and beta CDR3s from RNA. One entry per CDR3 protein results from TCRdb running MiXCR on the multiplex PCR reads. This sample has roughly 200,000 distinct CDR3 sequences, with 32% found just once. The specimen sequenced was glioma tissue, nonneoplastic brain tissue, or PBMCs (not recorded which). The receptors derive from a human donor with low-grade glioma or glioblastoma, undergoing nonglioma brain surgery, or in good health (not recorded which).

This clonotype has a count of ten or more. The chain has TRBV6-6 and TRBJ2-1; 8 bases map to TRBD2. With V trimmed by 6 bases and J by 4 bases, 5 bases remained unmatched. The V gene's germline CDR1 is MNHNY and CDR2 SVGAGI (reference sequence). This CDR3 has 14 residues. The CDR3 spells CASSLLADYNEQFF. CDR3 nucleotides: TGTGCCAGCAGCTTACTAGCGGATTACAATGAGCAGTTCTTC.

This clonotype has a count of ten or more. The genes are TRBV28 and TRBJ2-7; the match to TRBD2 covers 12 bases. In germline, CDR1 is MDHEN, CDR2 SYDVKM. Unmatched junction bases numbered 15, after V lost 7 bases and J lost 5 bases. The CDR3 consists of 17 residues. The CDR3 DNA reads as TGTGCCAGCAATCCCCCTTTTCTAGCGGGAGGGCGACACGAGCAGTACTTC. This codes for CASNPPFLAGGRHEQYF.

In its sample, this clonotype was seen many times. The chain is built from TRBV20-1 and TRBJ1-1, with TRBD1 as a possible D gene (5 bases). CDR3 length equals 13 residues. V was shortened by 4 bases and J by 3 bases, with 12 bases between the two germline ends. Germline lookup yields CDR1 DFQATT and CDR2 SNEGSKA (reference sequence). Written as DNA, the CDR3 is TGCAGTGCTACCTATGGGGGTTACACTGAAGCTTTCTTT. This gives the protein CSATYGGYTEAFF.

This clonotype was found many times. The CDR3 DNA is TGCAGTGCCGGCAGGGGAAGGGAAGAGACCCAGTACTTC. Its protein product is CSAGRGREETQYF. V and J are TRBV20-1 and TRBJ2-5; D is perhaps TRBD1 (6 bases). CDR1 DFQATT and CDR2 SNEGSKA come from the germline V gene (reference sequence). Trimming pared 6 bases from V and 3 bases from J, leaving 14 bases between. The CDR3 totals 13 residues.

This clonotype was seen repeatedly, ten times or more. The DNA of the CDR3 is TGTGCCAGCAGTGGGATCGGGCGGGTCTACAATGAGCAGTTCTTC. Translation: CASSGIGRVYNEQFF. V gene TRBV6-2 or TRBV6-3 combines with J gene TRBJ2-1; possible D gene TRBD2, 5 bases. There are 15 residues in the CDR3. The V end lost 5 bases, the J end lost 3 bases, and 14 bases lay between the germline ends. Looked up from germline, CDR1 is MNHEY and CDR2 is SVGEGT.

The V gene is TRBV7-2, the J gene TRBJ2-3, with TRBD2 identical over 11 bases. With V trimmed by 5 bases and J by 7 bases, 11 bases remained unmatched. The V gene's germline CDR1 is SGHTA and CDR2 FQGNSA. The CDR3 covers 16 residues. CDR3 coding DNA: TGTGCCAGCAGCCCTGGACTAGCGGGCGTCAAAAATACGCAGTATTTT. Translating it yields CASSPGLAGVKNTQYF.

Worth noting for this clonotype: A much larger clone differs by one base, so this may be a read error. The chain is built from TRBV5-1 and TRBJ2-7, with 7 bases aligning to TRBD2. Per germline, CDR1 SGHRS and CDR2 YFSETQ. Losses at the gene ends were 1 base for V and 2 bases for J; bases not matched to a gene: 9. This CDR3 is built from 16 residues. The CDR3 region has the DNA TGCGCCAGCAGCTTGTTTCAGCTGGGAGGGACCTACGAGCAGTACTTC. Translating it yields CASSLFQLGGTYEQYF.

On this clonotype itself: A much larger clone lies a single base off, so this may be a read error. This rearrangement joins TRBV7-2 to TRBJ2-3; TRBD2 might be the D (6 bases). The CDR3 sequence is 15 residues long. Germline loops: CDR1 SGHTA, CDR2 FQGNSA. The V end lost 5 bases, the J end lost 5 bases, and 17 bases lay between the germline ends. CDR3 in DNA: TGTGCCAGCAGCGGTACCGGGACTCGTAAAGATACGCAGTATTTT. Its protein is CASSGTGTRKDTQYF.

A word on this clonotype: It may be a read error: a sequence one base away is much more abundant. The CDR3 spells CSSNYRFGGLGNTIYF. CDR3 bases: TGTTCCAGTAACTACCGCTTCGGCGGACTTGGAAACACCATATATTTT. The genes are TRBV19 and TRBJ1-3; D gene uncertain. Per germline, CDR1 LNHDA and CDR2 SQIVND (reference sequence). The CDR3 extends over 16 amino acids.

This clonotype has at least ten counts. As DNA, the CDR3 is TGTGCCAGCAGCTTAGGGTTGGGACGAAGGGGAATACGGAATGAGCAGTTCTTC. Encoded protein: CASSLGLGRRGIRNEQFF. The chain links TRBV7-2 to TRBJ2-1, with D possibly called TRBD1 or TRBD2 (5 bases each). This CDR3 spans 18 amino acids. V lost 1 base and J lost 7, with 23 bases in between. Germline V gives CDR1 SGHTA, CDR2 FQGNSA.

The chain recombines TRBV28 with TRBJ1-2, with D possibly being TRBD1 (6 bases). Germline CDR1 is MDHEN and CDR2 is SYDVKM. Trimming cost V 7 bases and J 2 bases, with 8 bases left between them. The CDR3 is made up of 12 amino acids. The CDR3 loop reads CASTTGNYGYTF. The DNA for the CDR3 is TGTGCCAGCACGACAGGAAACTATGGCTACACCTTC.

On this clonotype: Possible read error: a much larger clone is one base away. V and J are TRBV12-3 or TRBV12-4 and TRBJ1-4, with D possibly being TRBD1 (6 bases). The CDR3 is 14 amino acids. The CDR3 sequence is CAGRQEGYEEKLFF. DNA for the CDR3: TGTGCCGGCAGACAGGAGGGCTATGAGGAAAAACTGTTTTTT.

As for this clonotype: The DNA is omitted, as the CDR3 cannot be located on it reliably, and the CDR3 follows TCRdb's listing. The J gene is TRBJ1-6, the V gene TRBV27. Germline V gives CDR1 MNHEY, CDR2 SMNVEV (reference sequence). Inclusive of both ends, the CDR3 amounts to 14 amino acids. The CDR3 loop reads CASSSSARIAFLHF.

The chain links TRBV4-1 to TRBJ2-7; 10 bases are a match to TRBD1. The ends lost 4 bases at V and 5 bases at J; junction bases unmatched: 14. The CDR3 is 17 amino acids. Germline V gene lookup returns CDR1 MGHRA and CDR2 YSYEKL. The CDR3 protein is CASSRDRGRGFLDEQYF. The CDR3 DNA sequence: TGCGCCAGCAGCCGCGACAGGGGGCGAGGTTTCCTGGACGAGCAGTACTTC.

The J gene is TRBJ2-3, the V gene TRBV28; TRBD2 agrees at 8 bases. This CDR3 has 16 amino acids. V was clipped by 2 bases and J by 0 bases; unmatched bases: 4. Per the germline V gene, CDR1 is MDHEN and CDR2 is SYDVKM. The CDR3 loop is CASSLSGGASTDTQYF. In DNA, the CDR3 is TGTGCCAGCAGTTTAAGCGGGGGCGCTAGCACAGATACGCAGTATTTT.

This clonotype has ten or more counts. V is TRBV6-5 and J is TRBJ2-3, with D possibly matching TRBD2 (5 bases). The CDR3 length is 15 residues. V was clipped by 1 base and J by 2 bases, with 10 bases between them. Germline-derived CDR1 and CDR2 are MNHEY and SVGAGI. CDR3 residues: CASSYYGVPTDTQYF. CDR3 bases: TGTGCCAGCAGTTACTACGGGGTCCCCACAGATACGCAGTATTTT.

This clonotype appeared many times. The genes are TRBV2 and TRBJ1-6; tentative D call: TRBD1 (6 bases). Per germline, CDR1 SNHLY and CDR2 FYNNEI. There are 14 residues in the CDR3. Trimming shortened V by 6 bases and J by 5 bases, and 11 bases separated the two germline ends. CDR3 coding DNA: TGTGCCAGCAGCACTGACAGGAATAATTCACCCCTCCACTTT. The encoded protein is CASSTDRNNSPLHF. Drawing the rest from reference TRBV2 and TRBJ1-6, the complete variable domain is EPEVTQTPSHQVTQMGQEVILRCVPISNHLYFYWYRQILGQKVEFLVSFYNNEISEKSEIFDDQFSVERPDGSNFTLKIRSTKLEDSAMYFCASSTDRNNSPLHFGNGTRLTVT.

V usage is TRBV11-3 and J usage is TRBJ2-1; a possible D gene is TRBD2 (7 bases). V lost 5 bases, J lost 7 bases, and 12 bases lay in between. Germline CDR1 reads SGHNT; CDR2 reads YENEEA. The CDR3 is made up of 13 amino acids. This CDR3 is CASSPGGANEQFF. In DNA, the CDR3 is TGTGCCAGCAGCCCGGGGGGCGCGAATGAGCAGTTCTTC.

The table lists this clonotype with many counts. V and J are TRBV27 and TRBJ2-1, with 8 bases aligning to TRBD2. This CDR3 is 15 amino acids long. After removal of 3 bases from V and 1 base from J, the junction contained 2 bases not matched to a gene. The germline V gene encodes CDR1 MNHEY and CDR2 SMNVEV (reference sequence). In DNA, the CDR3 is TGTGCCAGCAGTTTTAGCGGGGAATCCTACAATGAGCAGTTCTTC. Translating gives CASSFSGESYNEQFF.

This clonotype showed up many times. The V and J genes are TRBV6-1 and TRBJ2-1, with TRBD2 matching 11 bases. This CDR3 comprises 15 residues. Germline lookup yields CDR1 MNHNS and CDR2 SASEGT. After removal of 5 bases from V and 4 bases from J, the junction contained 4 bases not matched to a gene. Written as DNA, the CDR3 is TGTGCCAGCAGTCAAACTAGCGGGAGTTACAATGAGCAGTTCTTC. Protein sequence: CASSQTSGSYNEQFF.